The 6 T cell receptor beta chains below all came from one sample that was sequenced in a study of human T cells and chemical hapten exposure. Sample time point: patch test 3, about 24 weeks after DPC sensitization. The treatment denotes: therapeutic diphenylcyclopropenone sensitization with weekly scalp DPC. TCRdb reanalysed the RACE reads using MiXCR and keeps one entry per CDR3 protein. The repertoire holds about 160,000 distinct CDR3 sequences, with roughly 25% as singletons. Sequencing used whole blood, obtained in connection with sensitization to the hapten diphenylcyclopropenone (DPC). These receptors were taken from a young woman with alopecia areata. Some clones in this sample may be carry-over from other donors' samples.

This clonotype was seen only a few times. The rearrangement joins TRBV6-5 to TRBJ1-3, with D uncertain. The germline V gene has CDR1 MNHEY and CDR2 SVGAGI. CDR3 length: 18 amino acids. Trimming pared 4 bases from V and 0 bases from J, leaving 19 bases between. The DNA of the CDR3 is TGTGCCAGCAGTTCCCTCCCTCTGGACCGCTACTCTGGAAACACCATATATTTT. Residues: CASSSLPLDRYSGNTIYF.

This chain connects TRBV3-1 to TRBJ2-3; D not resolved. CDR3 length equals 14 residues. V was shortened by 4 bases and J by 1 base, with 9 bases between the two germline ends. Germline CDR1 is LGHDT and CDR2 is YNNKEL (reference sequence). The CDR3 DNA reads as TGTGCCAGCAGCCCAAATCATGGCACAGATACGCAGTATTTT. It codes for CASSPNHGTDTQYF.

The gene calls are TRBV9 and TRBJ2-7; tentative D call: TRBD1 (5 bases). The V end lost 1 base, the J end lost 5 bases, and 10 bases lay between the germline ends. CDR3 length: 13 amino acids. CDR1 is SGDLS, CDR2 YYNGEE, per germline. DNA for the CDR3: TGTGCCAGCAGCGTAAACCTACAGGACGAGCAGTACTTC. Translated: CASSVNLQDEQYF.

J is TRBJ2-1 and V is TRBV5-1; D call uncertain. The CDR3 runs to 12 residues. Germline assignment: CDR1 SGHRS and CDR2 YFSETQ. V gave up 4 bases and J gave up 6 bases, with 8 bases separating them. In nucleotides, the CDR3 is TGCGCCAGCAGCCCTCAGAGCAATGAGCAGTTCTTC. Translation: CASSPQSNEQFF.

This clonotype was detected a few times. In nucleotides, the CDR3 is TGTGCCAGCAGCCCCACCTGGGACAGCTCAAGGGGCTACACCTTC. This sequence encodes CASSPTWDSSRGYTF. The V gene is TRBV7-2, the J gene TRBJ1-2, with 7 bases identical to TRBD1. CDR1 and CDR2 (germline): SGHTA, FQGNSA. The CDR3 consists of 15 residues. V was pared by 5 bases and J by 8 bases, with 14 bases of the junction left unmatched.

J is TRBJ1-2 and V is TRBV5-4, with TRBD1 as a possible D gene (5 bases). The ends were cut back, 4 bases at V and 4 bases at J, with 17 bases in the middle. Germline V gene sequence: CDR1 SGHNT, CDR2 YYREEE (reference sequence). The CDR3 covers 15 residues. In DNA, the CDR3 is TGTGCCAGCAGCCCAACGGGGGATAAGGTCTATGGCTACACCTTC. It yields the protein CASSPTGDKVYGYTF.